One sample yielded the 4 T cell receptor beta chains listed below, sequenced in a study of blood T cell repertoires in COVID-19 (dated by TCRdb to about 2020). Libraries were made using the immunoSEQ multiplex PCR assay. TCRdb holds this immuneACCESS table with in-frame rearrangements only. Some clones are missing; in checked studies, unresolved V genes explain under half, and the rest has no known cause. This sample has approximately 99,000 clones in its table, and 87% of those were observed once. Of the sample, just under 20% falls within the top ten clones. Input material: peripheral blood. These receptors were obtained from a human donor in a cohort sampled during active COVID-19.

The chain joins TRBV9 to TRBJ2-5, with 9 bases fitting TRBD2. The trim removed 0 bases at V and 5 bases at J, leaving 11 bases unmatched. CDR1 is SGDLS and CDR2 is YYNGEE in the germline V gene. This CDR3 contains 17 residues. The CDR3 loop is CASSVAYTTSGSETQYF. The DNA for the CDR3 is TGTGCCAGCAGCGTAGCTTATACGACTAGCGGTTCTGAGACCCAGTACTTC.

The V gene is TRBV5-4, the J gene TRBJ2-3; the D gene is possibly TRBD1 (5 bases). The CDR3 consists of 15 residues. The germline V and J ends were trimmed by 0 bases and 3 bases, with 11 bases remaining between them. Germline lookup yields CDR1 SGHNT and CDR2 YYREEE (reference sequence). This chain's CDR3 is CASSLASRETDTQYF. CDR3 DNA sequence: TGTGCCAGCAGCTTGGCCTCCAGGGAAACAGATACGCAGTATTTT.

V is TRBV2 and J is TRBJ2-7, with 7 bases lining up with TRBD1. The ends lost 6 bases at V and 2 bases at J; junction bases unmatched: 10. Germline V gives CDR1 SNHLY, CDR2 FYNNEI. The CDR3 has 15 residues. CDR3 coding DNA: TGTGCCAGCAGACTAGATAACAGGGGAACCTACGAGCAGTACTTC. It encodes CASRLDNRGTYEQYF. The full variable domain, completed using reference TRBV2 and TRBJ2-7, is EPEVTQTPSHQVTQMGQEVILRCVPISNHLYFYWYRQILGQKVEFLVSFYNNEISEKSEIFDDQFSVERPDGSNFTLKIRSTKLEDSAMYFCASRLDNRGTYEQYFGPGTRLTVT.

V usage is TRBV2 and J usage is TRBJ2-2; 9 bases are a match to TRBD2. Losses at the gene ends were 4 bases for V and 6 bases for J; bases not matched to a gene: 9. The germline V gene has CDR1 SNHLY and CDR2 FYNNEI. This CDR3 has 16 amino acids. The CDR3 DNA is TGTGCCAGCAGTGGACTAGCGGCCCTTTCCCCCGGGGAGCTGTTTTTT. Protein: CASSGLAALSPGELFF.